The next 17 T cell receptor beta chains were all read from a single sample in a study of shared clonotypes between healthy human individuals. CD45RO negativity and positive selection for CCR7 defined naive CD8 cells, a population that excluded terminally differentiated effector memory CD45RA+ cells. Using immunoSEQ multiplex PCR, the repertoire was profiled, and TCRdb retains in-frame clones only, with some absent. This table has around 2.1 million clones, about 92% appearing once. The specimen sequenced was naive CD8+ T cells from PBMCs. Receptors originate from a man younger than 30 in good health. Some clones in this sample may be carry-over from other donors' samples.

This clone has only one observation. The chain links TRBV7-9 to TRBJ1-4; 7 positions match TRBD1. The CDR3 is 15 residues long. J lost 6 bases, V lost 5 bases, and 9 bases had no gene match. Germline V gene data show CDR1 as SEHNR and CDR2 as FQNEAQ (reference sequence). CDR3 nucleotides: TGTGCCAGCAGCACCCGACAGGGACGTCATGAAAAACTGTTTTTT. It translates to CASSTRQGRHEKLFF.

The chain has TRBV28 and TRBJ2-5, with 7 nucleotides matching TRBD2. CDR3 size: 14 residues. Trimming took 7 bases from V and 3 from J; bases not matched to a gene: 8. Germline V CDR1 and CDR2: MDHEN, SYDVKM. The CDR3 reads CASIPFGGEETQYF. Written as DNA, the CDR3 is TGTGCCAGCATCCCATTTGGGGGGGAAGAGACCCAGTACTTC. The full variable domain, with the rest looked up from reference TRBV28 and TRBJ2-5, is DVKVTQSSRYLVKRTGEKVFLECVQDMDHENMFWYRQDPGLGLRLIYFSYDVKMKEKGDIPEGYSVSREKKERFSLILESASTNQTSMYLCASIPFGGEETQYFGPGTRLLVL.

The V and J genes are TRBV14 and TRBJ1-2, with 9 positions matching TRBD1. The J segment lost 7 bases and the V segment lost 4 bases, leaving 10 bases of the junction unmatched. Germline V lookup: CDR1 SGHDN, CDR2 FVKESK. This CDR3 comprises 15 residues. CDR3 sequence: CASSPGDRVKGGYTF. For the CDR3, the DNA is TGTGCCAGCAGCCCCGGGGACAGGGTAAAAGGTGGCTACACCTTC.

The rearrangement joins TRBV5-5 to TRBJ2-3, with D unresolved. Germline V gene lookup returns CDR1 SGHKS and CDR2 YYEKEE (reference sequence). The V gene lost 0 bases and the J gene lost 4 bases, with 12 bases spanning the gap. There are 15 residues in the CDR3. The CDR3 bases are TGTGCCAGCAGCTTGGCGGGCCGGGCGGCAGATACGCAGTATTTT. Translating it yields CASSLAGRAADTQYF.

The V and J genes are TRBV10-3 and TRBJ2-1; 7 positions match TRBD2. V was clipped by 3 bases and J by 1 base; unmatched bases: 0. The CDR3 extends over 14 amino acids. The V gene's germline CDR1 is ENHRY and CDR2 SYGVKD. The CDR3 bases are TGTGCCATCAGTGATAGCGGGTCCTACAATGAGCAGTTCTTC. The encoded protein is CAISDSGSYNEQFF.

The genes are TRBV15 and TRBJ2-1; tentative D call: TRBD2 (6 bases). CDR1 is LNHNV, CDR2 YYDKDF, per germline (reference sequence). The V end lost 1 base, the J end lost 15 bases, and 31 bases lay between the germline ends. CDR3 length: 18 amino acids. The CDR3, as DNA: TGTGCCACCAGCAGAGCTGAACTACTAGCCAACCCCACAATCGAAGTGTTCTTC. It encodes CATSRAELLANPTIEVFF.

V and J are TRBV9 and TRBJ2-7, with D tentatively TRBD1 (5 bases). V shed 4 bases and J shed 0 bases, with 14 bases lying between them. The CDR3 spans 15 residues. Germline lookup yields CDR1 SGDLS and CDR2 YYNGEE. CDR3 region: CASSTTAGYSYEQYF. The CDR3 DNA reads TGTGCCAGCAGCACTACTGCAGGGTACTCCTACGAGCAGTACTTC.

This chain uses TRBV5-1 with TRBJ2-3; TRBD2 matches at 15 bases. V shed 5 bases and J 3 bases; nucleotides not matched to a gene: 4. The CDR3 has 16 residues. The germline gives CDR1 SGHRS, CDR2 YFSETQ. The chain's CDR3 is CASRDGTSGRTDTQYF. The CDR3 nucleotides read TGCGCCAGCAGGGACGGGACTAGCGGGAGGACAGATACGCAGTATTTT.

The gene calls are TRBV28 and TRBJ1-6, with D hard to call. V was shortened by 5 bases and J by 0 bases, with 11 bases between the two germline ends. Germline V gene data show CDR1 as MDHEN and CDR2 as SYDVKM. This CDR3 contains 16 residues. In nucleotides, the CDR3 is TGTGCCAGCAGTCTTCCATGGAGCTCCTATAATTCACCCCTCCACTTT. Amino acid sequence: CASSLPWSSYNSPLHF.

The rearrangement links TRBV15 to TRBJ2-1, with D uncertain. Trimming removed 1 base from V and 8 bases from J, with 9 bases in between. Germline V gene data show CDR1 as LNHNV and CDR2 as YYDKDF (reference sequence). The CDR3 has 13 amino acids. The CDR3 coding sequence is TGTGCCACCAGCAGAGGTAGCATTGATGAGCAGTTCTTC. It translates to CATSRGSIDEQFF. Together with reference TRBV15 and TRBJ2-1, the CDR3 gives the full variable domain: DAMVIQNPRYQVTQFGKPVTLSCSQTLNHNVMYWYQQKSSQAPKLLFHYYDKDFNNEADTPDNFQSRRPNTSFCFLDIRSPGLGDTAMYLCATSRGSIDEQFFGPGTRLTVL.

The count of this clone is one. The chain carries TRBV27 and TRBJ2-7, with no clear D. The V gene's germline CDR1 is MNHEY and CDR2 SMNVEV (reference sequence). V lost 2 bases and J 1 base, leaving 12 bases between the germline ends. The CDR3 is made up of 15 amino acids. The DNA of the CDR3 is TGTGCCAGCAGTTTAAGAACGGACGGTTCCTACGAGCAGTACTTC. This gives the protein CASSLRTDGSYEQYF.

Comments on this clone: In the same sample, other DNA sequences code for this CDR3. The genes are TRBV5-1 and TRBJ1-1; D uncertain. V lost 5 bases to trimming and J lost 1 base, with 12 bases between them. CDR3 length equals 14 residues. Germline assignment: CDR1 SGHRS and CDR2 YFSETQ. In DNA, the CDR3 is TGCGCCAGCAGTTTATCACTACAGAACACTGAAGCTTTCTTT. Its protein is CASSLSLQNTEAFF.

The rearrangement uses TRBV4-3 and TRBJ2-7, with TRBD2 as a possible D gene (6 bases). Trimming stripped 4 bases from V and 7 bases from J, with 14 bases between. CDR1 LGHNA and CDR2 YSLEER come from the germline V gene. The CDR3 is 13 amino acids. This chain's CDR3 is CASSPGLLLEQYF. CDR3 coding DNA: TGCGCCAGCAGCCCGGGACTCCTATTAGAGCAGTACTTC.

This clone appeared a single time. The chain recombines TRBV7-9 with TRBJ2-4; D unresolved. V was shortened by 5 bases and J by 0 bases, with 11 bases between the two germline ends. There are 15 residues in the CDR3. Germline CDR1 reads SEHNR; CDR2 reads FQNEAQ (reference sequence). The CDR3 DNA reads TGTGCCAGCAGCCCCGCGCTTATAGCCAAAAACATTCAGTACTTC. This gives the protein CASSPALIAKNIQYF.

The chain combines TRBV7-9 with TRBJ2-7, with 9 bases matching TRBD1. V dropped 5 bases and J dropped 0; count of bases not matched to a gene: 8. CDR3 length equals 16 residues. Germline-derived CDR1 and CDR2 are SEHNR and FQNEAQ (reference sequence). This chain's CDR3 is CASSPGQGHSSYEQYF. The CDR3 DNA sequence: TGTGCCAGCAGCCCCGGACAGGGGCACAGCTCCTACGAGCAGTACTTC.

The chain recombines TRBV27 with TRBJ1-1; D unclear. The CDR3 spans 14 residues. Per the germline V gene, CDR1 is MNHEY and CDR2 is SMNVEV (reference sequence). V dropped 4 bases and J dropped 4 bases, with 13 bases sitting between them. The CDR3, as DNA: TGTGCCAGCAGTTCTACCCCGACGGGCACTGAAGCTTTCTTT. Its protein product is CASSSTPTGTEAFF.

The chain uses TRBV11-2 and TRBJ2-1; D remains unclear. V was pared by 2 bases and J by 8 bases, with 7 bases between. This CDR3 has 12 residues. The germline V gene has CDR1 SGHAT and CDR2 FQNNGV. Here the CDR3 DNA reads TGTGCCAGCAGCTTATATCCCGATGAGCAGTTCTTC. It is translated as CASSLYPDEQFF.